Included here is one T cell receptor beta chain sequence, with context. Its antigen target is currently unknown. Base qualities are missing; no much larger clone stands one base away. Evidence of autoimmunity was present in all CD3G-deficient patients, and the autoimmunity was more severe in two of the patients. At testing, patients were between 2 and 39 years old and showed lower naive and higher memory CD4+ and CD8+ T-cell proportions. The patient group comprised about 6 individuals with CD3G deficiency. An international network of physicians across the United States, Europe and Asia provided the patient samples and clinical data. Ficoll density separation was used to isolate peripheral blood mononuclear cells. CD3+ CD8+ CD4- T cells were isolated on a FACSAria cell sorter. The multiplex PCR relied on 52 forward TRBV primers and 13 reverse TRBJ primers, and amplification bias was corrected through assay-based and computational methods. Within the immunoSEQ assay, multiplex PCR amplified rearranged TRB loci from genomic DNA. Sequencing of the TRB amplicons was done on an Illumina HiSeq platform. In the source study's methods: Raw sequences were error-filtered and aligned to reference gene sequences by custom algorithms, then analyzed with the immunoSEQ online tools. The frequencies of productive and nonproductive TRB rearrangements were evaluated among unique sequences as well as among total sequences. For TRB CDR3 positions 6 and 7, hydrophobicity together with amino acid composition served as the basis for assessing self-reactivity potential. Group comparisons used t tests, Mann-Whitney tests or two-way ANOVA run in Prism software. The table was pulled from immuneACCESS by TCRdb, which kept in-frame rearrangements only. Such tables lose some clones; where checked, under half of the loss comes from unresolved V genes, and the rest has no known cause. The V and J calls and clone size are taken from that table; D and trimming were inferred from the DNA. The sample table holds around 10,000 clones, of which nearly 85% were seen once. Over 9.5% of the sample is taken by the ten largest.

As encoded in the germline V gene, CDR1 is MDHEN while CDR2 is SYDVKM. The cysteine opens and the phenylalanine closes a CDR3 of 14 amino acids. Only the CDR3 portion is preserved as DNA: 42 bases, with reading frame beginning at the first base. V is cut back by 2 bases and J by 7 bases, with 4 bases in the junction unmatched. This specimen belongs to a study of regulatory T cells listed by TCRdb under 2018. Background on the whole study: Between CD3G-deficient patients and healthy controls, the study compared T-cell receptor beta repertoires in sorted regulatory T cells, conventional CD4+ T cells and CD8+ T cells.

Results the study describes overall, beyond this receptor: In patients, repertoires had restricted unique TRB V-J pairs and skewed V and J gene usage, with regulatory T cells showing the most marked changes. CD8+ T cells from patients showed a nonsignificant trend toward lower Shannon entropy than control CD8+ cells.

The source material was CD8+ T cells sorted from blood. This receptor chain uses TRBV28 and TRBJ1-5; 8 bases in the junction line up with TRBD1. The source is a person under 30 with CD3G deficiency. The CDR3 reads as follows: CASSLQGANQPQHF. The DNA sequence reads TGTGCCAGCAGTTTACAGGGGGCGAACCAGCCCCAGCATTTT.